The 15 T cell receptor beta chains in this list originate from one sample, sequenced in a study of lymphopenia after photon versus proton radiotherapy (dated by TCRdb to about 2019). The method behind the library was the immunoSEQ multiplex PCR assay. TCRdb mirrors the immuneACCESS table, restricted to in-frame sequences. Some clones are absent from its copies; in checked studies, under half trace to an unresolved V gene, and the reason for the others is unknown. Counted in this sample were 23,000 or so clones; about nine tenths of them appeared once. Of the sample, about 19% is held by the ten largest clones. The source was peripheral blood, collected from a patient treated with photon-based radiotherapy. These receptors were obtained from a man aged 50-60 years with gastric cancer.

Here the CDR3 reads CASSHETYTGELFF. In DNA, the CDR3 is TGTGCCAGCAGCCACGAGACTTACACCGGGGAGCTGTTTTTT. The chain combines TRBV14 with TRBJ2-2, with D unclear. This CDR3 comprises 14 residues. CDR1 and CDR2 from the germline V gene are SGHDN and FVKESK. Trimming stripped 3 bases from V and 3 bases from J, with 8 bases between.

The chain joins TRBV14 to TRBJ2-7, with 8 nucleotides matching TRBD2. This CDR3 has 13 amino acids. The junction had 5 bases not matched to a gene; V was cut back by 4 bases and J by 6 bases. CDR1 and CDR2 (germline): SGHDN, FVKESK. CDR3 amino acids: CASSRSGGFEQYV. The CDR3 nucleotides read TGTGCCAGCAGCCGCAGCGGGGGTTTCGAGCAGTACGTC.

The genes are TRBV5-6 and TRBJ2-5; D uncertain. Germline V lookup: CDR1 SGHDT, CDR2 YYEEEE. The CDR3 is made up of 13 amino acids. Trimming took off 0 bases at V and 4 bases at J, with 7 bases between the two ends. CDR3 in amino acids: CASSLAGRETQYF. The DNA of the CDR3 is TGTGCCAGCAGCTTGGCCGGACGAGAGACCCAGTACTTC.

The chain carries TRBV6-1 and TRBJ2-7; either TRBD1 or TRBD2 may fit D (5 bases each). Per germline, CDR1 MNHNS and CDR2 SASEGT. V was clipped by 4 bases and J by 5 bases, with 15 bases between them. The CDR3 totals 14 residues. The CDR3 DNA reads TGTGCCAGCAGTGCCTCCGGGGCCCCTAACGAGCAGTACGTC. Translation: CASSASGAPNEQYV.

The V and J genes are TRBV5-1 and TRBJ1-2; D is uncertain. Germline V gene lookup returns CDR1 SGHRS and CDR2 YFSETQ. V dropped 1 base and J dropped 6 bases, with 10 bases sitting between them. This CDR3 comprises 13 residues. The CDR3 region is CASSLNSPNGYTF. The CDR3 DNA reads TGCGCCAGCAGCTTGAATAGTCCTAATGGCTACACCTTC. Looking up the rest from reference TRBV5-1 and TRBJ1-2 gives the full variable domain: KAGVTQTPRYLIKTRGQQVTLSCSPISGHRSVSWYQQTPGQGLQFLFEYFSETQRNKGNFPGRFSGRQFSNSRSEMNVSTLELGDSALYLCASSLNSPNGYTFGSGTRLTVV.

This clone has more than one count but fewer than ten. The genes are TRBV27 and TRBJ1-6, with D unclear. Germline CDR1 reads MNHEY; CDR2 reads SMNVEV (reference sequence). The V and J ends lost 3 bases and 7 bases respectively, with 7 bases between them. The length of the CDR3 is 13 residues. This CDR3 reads CASSFGENSPLHF. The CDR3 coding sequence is TGTGCCAGCAGTTTCGGGGAAAATTCACCCCTCCACTTT.

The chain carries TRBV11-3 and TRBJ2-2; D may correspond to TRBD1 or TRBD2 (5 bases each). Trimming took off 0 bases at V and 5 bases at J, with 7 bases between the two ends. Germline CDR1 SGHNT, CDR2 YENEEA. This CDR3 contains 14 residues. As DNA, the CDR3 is TGTGCCAGCAGCTTAGATGGGGGAACCGGGGAGCTGTTTTTT. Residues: CASSLDGGTGELFF.

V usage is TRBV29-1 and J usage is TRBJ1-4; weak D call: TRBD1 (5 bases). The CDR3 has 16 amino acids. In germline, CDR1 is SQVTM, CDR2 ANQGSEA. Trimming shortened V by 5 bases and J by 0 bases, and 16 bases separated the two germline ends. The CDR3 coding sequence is TGCAGCGTTTTGGTGGACTGGGGGACAACTAATGAAAAACTGTTTTTT. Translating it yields CSVLVDWGTTNEKLFF.

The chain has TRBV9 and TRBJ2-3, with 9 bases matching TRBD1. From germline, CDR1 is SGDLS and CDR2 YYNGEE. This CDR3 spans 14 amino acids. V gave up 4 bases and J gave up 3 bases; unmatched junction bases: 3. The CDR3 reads CASSHRGPTDTQYF. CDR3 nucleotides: TGTGCCAGCAGCCACAGGGGGCCGACAGATACGCAGTATTTT.

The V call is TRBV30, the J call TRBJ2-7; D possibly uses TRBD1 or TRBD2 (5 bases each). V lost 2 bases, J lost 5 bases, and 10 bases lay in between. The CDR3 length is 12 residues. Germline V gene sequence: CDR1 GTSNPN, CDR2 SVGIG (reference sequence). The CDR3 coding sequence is TGTGCCTGGAGTTTGGGGGTCCACGAGCAGTACTTC. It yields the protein CAWSLGVHEQYF.

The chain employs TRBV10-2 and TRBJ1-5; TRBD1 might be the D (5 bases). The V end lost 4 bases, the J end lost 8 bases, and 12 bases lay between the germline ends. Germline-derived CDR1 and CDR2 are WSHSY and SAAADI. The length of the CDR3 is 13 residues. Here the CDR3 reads CASSASMGEPQHF. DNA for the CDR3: TGCGCCAGCAGTGCTTCTATGGGGGAGCCCCAGCATTTT.

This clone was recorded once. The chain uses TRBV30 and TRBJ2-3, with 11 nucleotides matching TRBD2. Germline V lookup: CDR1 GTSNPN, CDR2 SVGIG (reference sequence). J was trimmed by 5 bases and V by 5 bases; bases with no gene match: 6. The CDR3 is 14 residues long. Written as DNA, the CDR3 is TGTGCCTGGGCGACTAGCGGGGTATTAGATACGCAGTATTTT. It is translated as CAWATSGVLDTQYF. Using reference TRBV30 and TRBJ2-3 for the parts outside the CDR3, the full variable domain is SQTIHQWPATLVQPVGSPLSLECTVEGTSNPNLYWYRQAAGRGLQLLFYSVGIGQISSEVPQNLSASRPQDRQFILSSKKLLLSDSGFYLCAWATSGVLDTQYFGPGTRLTVL.

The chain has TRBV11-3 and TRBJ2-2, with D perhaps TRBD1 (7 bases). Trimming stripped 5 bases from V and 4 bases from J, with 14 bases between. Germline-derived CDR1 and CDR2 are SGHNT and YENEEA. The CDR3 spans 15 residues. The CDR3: CASSPSQGGTGELFF. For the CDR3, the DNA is TGTGCCAGCAGCCCTAGCCAGGGGGGCACCGGGGAGCTGTTTTTT.

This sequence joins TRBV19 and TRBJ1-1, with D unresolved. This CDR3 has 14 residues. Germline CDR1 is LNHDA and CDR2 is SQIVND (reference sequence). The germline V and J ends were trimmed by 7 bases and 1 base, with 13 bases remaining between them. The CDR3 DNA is TGTGCCAGTACCCCTTGGGGTAGGAACACTGAAGCTTTCTTT. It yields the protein CASTPWGRNTEAFF.

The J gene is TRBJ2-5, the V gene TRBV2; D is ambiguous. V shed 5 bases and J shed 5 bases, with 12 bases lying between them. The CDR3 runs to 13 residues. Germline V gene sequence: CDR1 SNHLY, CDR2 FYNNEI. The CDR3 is CASSTALRETQYF. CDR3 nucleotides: TGTGCCAGCAGTACGGCCTTAAGGGAGACCCAGTACTTC.